This TCR beta chain was recovered during a study of shared clonotypes between healthy human individuals. Study at large: The donor pool was made up of two women and a few men aged 18 to 49.

The CDR3 has 16 residues. CDR1 is LGHNA and CDR2 is YNFKEQ in the germline V gene. Trimming took 1 base from V and 0 from J, leaving 9 bases between them. Extraction of genomic DNA in unsorted samples used approximately 96 million PBMCs. Produced via immunoSEQ multiplex PCR; TCRdb's table is partial and in-frame only. The sample lists some 470,000 clones, 76% occurring once. Sequenced: PBMCs. The TCR was taken from a woman aged 40 to 49 in good health. Some clones in this sample may be carry-over from other donors' samples. The chain is built from TRBV4-2 and TRBJ2-2; D gene ambiguous. The CDR3 loop reads CASSQVGETNTGELFF. The DNA of the CDR3 is TGTGCCAGCAGCCAAGTAGGAGAGACGAACACCGGGGAGCTGTTTTTT.